This T cell receptor (beta chain) is drawn from a study of T cell responses to AZD1222 COVID-19 vaccine. Remarks on this clone: What it binds is unknown.

With V trimmed by 5 bases and J by 4 bases, 3 bases remained unmatched. The germline V gene encodes CDR1 SGHTA and CDR2 FQGNSA. The CDR3 contains 14 residues. Findings and caveats of the study: Females outnumbered males among donors, who were mostly white British; clonal diversity was possibly underestimated.

Method: immunoSEQ multiplex PCR; TCRdb's copy keeps in-frame clones and lacks some. Of about 120,000 clones in the sample, 70% to 90% were seen once. The chain recombines TRBV7-2 with TRBJ1-4; 8 bases line up with TRBD1. This specimen was peripheral blood, taken on day 0 of MenACWY control vaccination. The clonotype originates from an adult in good health. The CDR3 DNA reads TGTGCCAGCAGCCCAGGACAGGGTAATGAAAAACTGTTTTTT. This gives the protein CASSPGQGNEKLFF. The whole variable domain, filled in from reference TRBV7-2 and TRBJ1-4, reads GAGVSQSPSNKVTEKGKDVELRCDPISGHTALYWYRQSLGQGLEFLIYFQGNSAPDKSGLPSDRFSAERTGGSVSTLTIQRTQQEDSAVYLCASSPGQGNEKLFFGSGTQLSVL.